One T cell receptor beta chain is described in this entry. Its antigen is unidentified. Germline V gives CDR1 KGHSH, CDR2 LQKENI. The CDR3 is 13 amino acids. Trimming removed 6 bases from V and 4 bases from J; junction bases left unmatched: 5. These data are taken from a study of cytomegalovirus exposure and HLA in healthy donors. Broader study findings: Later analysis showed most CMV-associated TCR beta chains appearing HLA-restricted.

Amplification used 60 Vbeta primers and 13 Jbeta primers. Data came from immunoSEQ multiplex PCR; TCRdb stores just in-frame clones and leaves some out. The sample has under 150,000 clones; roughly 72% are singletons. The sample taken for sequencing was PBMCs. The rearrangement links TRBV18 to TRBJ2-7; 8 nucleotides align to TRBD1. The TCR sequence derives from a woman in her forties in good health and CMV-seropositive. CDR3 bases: TGTGCCAGCTCCCCCGGGACAGGTTACGAGCAGTACTTC. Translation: CASSPGTGYEQYF.